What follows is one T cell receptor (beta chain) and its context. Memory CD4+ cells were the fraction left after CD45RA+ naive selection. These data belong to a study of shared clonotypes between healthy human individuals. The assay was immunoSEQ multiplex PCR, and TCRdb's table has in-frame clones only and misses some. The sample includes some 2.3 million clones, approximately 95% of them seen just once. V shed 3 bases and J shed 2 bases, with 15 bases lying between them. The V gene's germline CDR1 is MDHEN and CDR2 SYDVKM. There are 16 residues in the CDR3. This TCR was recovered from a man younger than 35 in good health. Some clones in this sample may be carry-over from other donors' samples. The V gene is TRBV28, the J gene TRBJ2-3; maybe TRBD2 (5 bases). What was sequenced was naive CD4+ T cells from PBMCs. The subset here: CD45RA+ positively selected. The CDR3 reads CASSLVGLALTDTQYF. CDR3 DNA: TGTGCCAGCAGTTTGGTAGGCCTAGCTCTCACAGATACGCAGTATTTT. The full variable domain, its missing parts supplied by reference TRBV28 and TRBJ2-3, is DVKVTQSSRYLVKRTGEKVFLECVQDMDHENMFWYRQDPGLGLRLIYFSYDVKMKEKGDIPEGYSVSREKKERFSLILESASTNQTSMYLCASSLVGLALTDTQYFGPGTRLTVL.